One sample yielded the 25 T cell receptor beta chains listed below, sequenced in a study of T cell clonality in common variable immunodeficiency. Only in-frame clones appear in the TCRdb table, and some are missing; sequencing was by immunoSEQ multiplex PCR. The record shows roughly 17,000 clones for this sample, with no singletons present. Study results and caveats: Reportedly, TCR beta sequences from common variable immunodeficiency showed fewer deletions and N-nucleotide insertions.

The antigens these receptors bind are not known. Specimen: peripheral blood mononuclear cells. These receptors all stem from a human donor with common variable immunodeficiency.

This clone appeared many times. Sequencing ends 3 residues short of the CDR3 end; the germline J gene provides the rest. The rearrangement uses TRBV28 and TRBJ2-2, with 8 bases lining up with TRBD2. The CDR3 length is 15 residues. CDR1 and CDR2 from the germline V gene are MDHEN and SYDVKM. V lost 11 bases, J lost 3 bases, and 11 bases stayed unmatched. CDR3 amino acids: CAGDRSGTYTGELFF. The sequenced CDR3 bases are TGTGCCGGAGACCGTAGCGGGACTTACACCGGGGAG.

As regards this clone: Read sequence stops 3 residues before the CDR3 end, and the germline J gene provides the missing end. The chain couples TRBV7-9 to TRBJ1-5; D perhaps matches TRBD1 (6 bases). The CDR3 extends over 15 amino acids. Germline V lookup: CDR1 SEHNR, CDR2 FQNEAQ (reference sequence). The V end was cut by 1 base, the J end by 6 bases, with 13 bases between. Incomplete CDR3 DNA: TGTGCCAGCAGCTTAGGGCCAGGGGCTCCTCAGCCC. Protein product: CASSLGPGAPQP. The entire CDR3 protein reads CASSLGPGAPQPQHF.

This clone was found many times. The sequence runs out 3 residues before the end of the CDR3; the remainder is reconstructed from the germline J gene. The rearrangement links TRBV20-1 to TRBJ2-3; 7 positions match TRBD1. V lost 6 bases to trimming and J lost 0 bases; unmatched junction nucleotides: 9. The CDR3 loop spans 15 amino acids. The germline CDR1 and CDR2 sequences are DFQATT and SNEGSKA (reference sequence). The CDR3 bases that were read are TGCAGTGCGGCCCTTACAGGGGCTAGCACAGATACG. Translated, it gives CSAALTGASTDT. The CDR3 in its entirety is CSAALTGASTDTQYF.

A note on this clone: The read terminates 3 residues ahead of where the CDR3 ends, so the germline J gene completes it. V gene TRBV6-1 combines with J gene TRBJ1-2, with D uncertain. The V gene's germline CDR1 is MNHNS and CDR2 SASEGT. V shed 3 bases and J shed 4 bases, with 15 bases lying between them. The CDR3 is 15 amino acids. CDR3 in amino acids: CASSDLGQSLYGYTF. Partial CDR3 DNA: TGTGCCAGCAGTGACCTTGGGCAAAGCCTCTATGGC.

Note on this clone: The DNA ends 3 residues before the CDR3 does, and the rest of the CDR3 is filled in from the germline J gene. V and J are TRBV6-2 or TRBV6-3 and TRBJ2-3; TRBD2 is a possible D gene (6 bases). This CDR3 region has 16 residues. The germline V gene has CDR1 MNHEY and CDR2 SVGEGT. Trimming stripped 5 bases from V and 1 base from J, with 16 bases between. The sequenced part of the CDR3 DNA is TGTGCCAGCAGTCCCGTATTTCGCGGGGGCACAGATACG. Translated: CASSPVFRGGTDT. The CDR3 in its entirety is CASSPVFRGGTDTQYF.

In the case of this clone: Read coverage stops 3 residues before the CDR3 terminus; the germline J gene supplies the remainder. V is TRBV2 and J is TRBJ1-1; possible D gene TRBD1, 5 bases. The germline V gene has CDR1 SNHLY and CDR2 FYNNEI. CDR3 size: 11 residues. Trimming removed 6 bases at V and 6 bases at J, with 8 bases between. CDR3 loop: CASRGVAEAFF. The DNA read from the CDR3 is TGTGCCAGCAGAGGGGTGGCTGAA. Supplemented by reference TRBV2 and TRBJ1-1, the full variable domain reads EPEVTQTPSHQVTQMGQEVILRCVPISNHLYFYWYRQILGQKVEFLVSFYNNEISEKSEIFDDQFSVERPDGSNFTLKIRSTKLEDSAMYFCASRGVAEAFFGQGTRLTVV.

The sample holds a few counts of this clone. The DNA ends 3 residues before the CDR3 does, and the rest of the CDR3 is filled in from the germline J gene. The chain joins TRBV7-2 to TRBJ2-5; 9 nucleotides align to TRBD1. This CDR3 contains 15 residues. J lost 2 bases, V lost 1 base, and 2 bases had no gene match. Per germline, CDR1 SGHTA and CDR2 FQGNSA. The sequenced CDR3 bases are TGTGCCAGCAGCTTAGGAGGACAGGGGCAAGAGACC. Protein product: CASSLGGQGQET. The full CDR3 sequence reads CASSLGGQGQETQYF.

This clone was counted between two and nine times. Read sequence stops 3 residues before the CDR3 end, and the germline J gene provides the missing end. The chain is built from TRBV18 and TRBJ2-1, with D uncertain. V was pared by 2 bases and J by 5 bases, with 7 bases between. This CDR3 has 13 residues. Per germline, CDR1 KGHSH and CDR2 LQKENI. CDR3 sequence reads: CASSPWSDNEQFF. Incomplete CDR3 DNA: TGTGCCAGCTCACCATGGTCGGACAATGAG.

To note about this clone: The CDR3 goes on 3 residues after the read ends, and that part is filled in from the germline J gene. The chain links TRBV7-2 to TRBJ2-1; TRBD2 aligns across 12 bases. The CDR3 loop spans 15 amino acids. With 3 bases clipped from V and 8 bases from J, the junction kept 5 bases outside the gene matches. The germline V gene has CDR1 SGHTA and CDR2 FQGNSA. The chain's CDR3 is CASSFSSGGADEQFF. CDR3 DNA, as far as it was read: TGTGCCAGCAGCTTCTCTAGCGGGGGGGCCGATGAG.

Regarding this clone: The CDR3 end falls 3 residues outside the read, so it is completed with the germline J gene. The J gene is TRBJ1-3, the V gene TRBV6-2 or TRBV6-3; D is unresolved. Deletions cut 4 bases from V and 4 bases from J, with 5 bases between. Germline V gene data show CDR1 as MNHEY and CDR2 as SVGEGT. This CDR3 contains 12 residues. CDR3 DNA, as far as it was read: TGTGCCAGCAGTTCCCGGGGAAACACC. This encodes CASSSRGNT. The entire CDR3 protein reads CASSSRGNTIYF.

On this clone itself: The read terminates 3 residues before the CDR3 end, so the remaining end is supplied by the germline J gene. V and J are TRBV19 and TRBJ2-3, with 7 bases identical to TRBD2. The V segment lost 4 bases and the J segment 7 bases; nucleotides outside the gene matches: 17. The germline CDR1 and CDR2 sequences are LNHDA and SQIVND (reference sequence). This CDR3 region has 17 residues. The CDR3 is CASSTFPSGGTVNTQYF. CDR3 bases read: TGTGCCAGTAGTACCTTTCCTAGCGGCGGGACCGTGAATACG. The complete variable domain, with remaining parts taken from reference TRBV19 and TRBJ2-3, reads DGGITQSPKYLFRKEGQNVTLSCEQNLNHDAMYWYRQDPGQGLRLIYYSQIVNDFQKGDIAEGYSVSREKKESFPLTVTSAQKNPTAFYLCASSTFPSGGTVNTQYFGPGTRLTVL.

Points on this clone: The CDR3 extends 3 residues past the end of the read, so its final part is completed from the germline J gene. V gene TRBV19 combines with J gene TRBJ2-3, with TRBD1 matching over 7 bases. This CDR3 is built from 14 residues. The V segment lost 5 bases and the J segment 3 bases; nucleotides outside the gene matches: 5. Germline loops: CDR1 LNHDA, CDR2 SQIVND (reference sequence). The CDR3 is CASSAPTGTDTQYF. Incomplete CDR3 DNA: TGTGCCAGTAGTGCCCCGACAGGGACAGATACG.

Concerning this clone: Coverage ceases 3 residues before the CDR3 finishes, and the germline J gene fills in the end. This chain uses TRBV5-1 with TRBJ2-2; 8 nucleotides match TRBD1. Trimming cost V 8 bases and J 6 bases; bases outside gene matches: 6. Germline assignment: CDR1 SGHRS and CDR2 YFSETQ. This CDR3 region has 13 residues. Incomplete CDR3 DNA: TGCGCCAGTTTGGACAGGGTTGCCGGGGAG. This translates into CASLDRVAGE. The whole CDR3 protein reads CASLDRVAGELFF.

Worth noting for this clone: The CDR3 extends 3 residues past the end of the read, so its final part is completed from the germline J gene. The V and J genes are TRBV18 and TRBJ1-1; D is perhaps TRBD1 (5 bases). Looked up from germline, CDR1 is KGHSH and CDR2 is LQKENI. CDR3 length equals 14 residues. V lost 8 bases, J lost 4 bases, and 17 bases lay in between. CDR3 DNA (partial): TGTGCCAGCACCTCTCAGGGTAGTTTCACTGAA. It translates to CASTSQGSFTE. The CDR3 in its entirety is CASTSQGSFTEAFF.

This clone was counted a few times. The read terminates 3 residues ahead of where the CDR3 ends, so the germline J gene completes it. This chain connects TRBV13 to TRBJ1-5; the D gene is possibly TRBD1 (5 bases). Germline-derived CDR1 and CDR2 are PRHDT and FYEKMQ (reference sequence). V lost 0 bases to trimming and J lost 7 bases, with 13 bases between them. The CDR3 extends over 15 amino acids. CDR3 bases read: TGTGCCAGCAGCTTAGGGCAGGGTGGTGGGCAGCCC. Translated: CASSLGQGGGQP. The CDR3 in its entirety is CASSLGQGGGQPQHF.

This clone turned up a few times. The sequence runs out 3 residues before the end of the CDR3; the remainder is reconstructed from the germline J gene. The chain recombines TRBV7-8 with TRBJ2-5; D not resolved. Trimming shortened V by 3 bases and J by 5 bases, and 4 bases separated the two germline ends. The length of the CDR3 is 11 residues. Germline CDR1 is SGHVS and CDR2 is FQNEAQ. The CDR3 bases that were read are TGTGCCAGCAGCTTCGGGGAGACC. Translated, it gives CASSFGET. The entire CDR3 sequence reads CASSFGETQYF.

Concerning this clone itself: Read data end 3 residues before the CDR3 end; the end is taken from the germline J gene. The chain carries TRBV19 and TRBJ2-5; D perhaps matches TRBD2 (6 bases). The CDR3 has 17 amino acids. CDR1 and CDR2 (germline): LNHDA, SQIVND (reference sequence). Trimming removed 1 base at V and 7 bases at J, with 22 bases between. CDR3 sequence: CASSIGLVGAIGRTQYF. The part of the CDR3 DNA that was read is TGTGCCAGTAGTATAGGACTAGTAGGGGCGATTGGGAGGACC.

Note on this clone: The read falls 3 residues short of the CDR3 end, and the missing part is taken from the germline J gene. The chain combines TRBV7-2 with TRBJ2-2; 7 bases are a match to TRBD2. Germline V gene lookup returns CDR1 SGHTA and CDR2 FQGNSA. V shed 6 bases, J shed 2 bases, and the junction held 6 bases outside the gene matches. The CDR3 runs to 15 residues. The CDR3 here is CASSLGGSNTGELFF. Partial CDR3 DNA: TGTGCCAGCAGTTTGGGGGGGTCAAACACCGGGGAG.

This clone was recorded at least ten times. The read finishes 3 residues shy of the CDR3 end, and the germline J gene is used to complete it. This sequence joins TRBV2 and TRBJ1-5, with TRBD1 matching 7 bases. This CDR3 contains 12 residues. Germline V lookup: CDR1 SNHLY, CDR2 FYNNEI. The CDR3 bases that were read are TGTGCCAGCAGAAGGGACAGTCGCCCC. Its protein is CASRRDSRP. The full CDR3 sequence reads CASRRDSRPQHF.

This clone showed up just a few times. Read data end 3 residues before the CDR3 end; the end is taken from the germline J gene. The J gene is TRBJ2-5, the V gene TRBV20-1, with 8 positions matching TRBD2. Losses at the gene ends were 3 bases for V and 5 bases for J; bases not matched to a gene: 2. The CDR3 runs to 12 residues. CDR1 and CDR2 (germline): DFQATT, SNEGSKA (reference sequence). CDR3 protein: CSARTSVETQYF. CDR3 DNA (partial): TGCAGTGCTAGGACTAGCGTGGAGACC.

As concerns this clone: Coverage ceases 3 residues before the CDR3 finishes, and the germline J gene fills in the end. The J gene is TRBJ2-5, the V gene TRBV2; possible D gene TRBD1, 5 bases. This CDR3 is 14 amino acids long. Trimming removed 7 bases from V and 5 bases from J, with 17 bases in between. Germline V lookup: CDR1 SNHLY, CDR2 FYNNEI. The CDR3 bases that were read are TGTGCCAGCAACGGGCAGGGTAGTAAGGAGACC. It codes for CASNGQGSKET. The whole CDR3 reads CASNGQGSKETQYF.

This clone was detected many times. Sequencing ends 3 residues short of the CDR3 end; the germline J gene provides the rest. The genes are TRBV5-1 and TRBJ1-5; D not certain. Germline V gives CDR1 SGHRS, CDR2 YFSETQ. V shed 0 bases and J shed 7 bases, with 8 bases lying between them. This CDR3 has 13 amino acids. The covered CDR3 bases are TGCGCCAGCAGCTTGGCCGTGGGCCAGCCC. Residues: CASSLAVGQP. The entire CDR3 sequence reads CASSLAVGQPQHF.

A few counts support this clone. The CDR3 end lies 3 residues beyond the end of the read and is filled in from the germline J gene. The J gene is TRBJ1-5, the V gene TRBV19; D ambiguous. Germline V CDR1 and CDR2: LNHDA, SQIVND (reference sequence). The CDR3 covers 13 residues. Trimming pared 11 bases from V and 3 bases from J, leaving 14 bases between. The CDR3 sequence is CASTRSFNQPQHF. The part of the CDR3 DNA that was read is TGTGCCTCTACGAGAAGTTTCAATCAGCCC.

As to this clone: The sample holds other DNA sequences that translate to the same CDR3. CDR3 loop: CASSRLAIQETQYF. The part of the CDR3 DNA that was read is TGTGCCAGCAGCCGACTAGCGATCCAGGAGACC. The V gene is TRBV7-2, the J gene TRBJ2-5, with 8 bases aligning to TRBD2. The read is 3 residues too short to cover the CDR3 end, so that end is filled in from the germline J gene. The CDR3 spans 14 residues. Germline trimming cut 5 bases from V and 5 bases from J; bases unmatched to any gene: 7. Germline assignment: CDR1 SGHTA and CDR2 FQGNSA.

This clone was seen more than once but under ten times. The read terminates 3 residues ahead of where the CDR3 ends, so the germline J gene completes it. The V call is TRBV7-2, the J call TRBJ2-1; weak D call: TRBD1 (5 bases). V was pared by 5 bases and J by 8 bases, with 10 bases between. Per germline, CDR1 SGHTA and CDR2 FQGNSA. This CDR3 region has 12 residues. CDR3 amino acids: CASSSRVDEQFF. The DNA read from the CDR3 is TGTGCCAGCAGCAGCAGGGTTGATGAG.